This TCR beta chain was sequenced for a study of chemoradiotherapy in HPV16-positive cancers. Study context: A couple of HPV16-positive patients' cells yielded candidate HPV-specific clones and common motifs.

The germline V gene has CDR1 SGDLS and CDR2 YYNGEE. Trimming took 0 bases from V and 6 from J, leaving 13 bases between them. This CDR3 comprises 15 residues. General observations from the study: Candidate HPV-specific clones and E7-related TCR motifs grew in tumor during treatment. In HPV16-positive patients, HPV-responsive T-cell expansion tracked better recurrence-free survival. HPV-specific T cells were functionally defined from only a couple of HPV16-positive patients.

The data were produced by immunoSEQ multiplex PCR, yet TCRdb's version contains in-frame clones alone and is incomplete. The data contain about 22,000 clones, roughly 89% of them seen just once; the ten biggest clones take up roughly 17%. Points on this clone: Its target is unknown.

The origin of this receptor is a human donor with HPV-associated anogenital cancer. The chain combines TRBV9 with TRBJ1-3; maybe TRBD1 (6 bases). The sample was blood, taken from a patient who underwent chemoradiotherapy. CDR3 nucleotide sequence: TGTGCCAGCAGCGTAGCCGCGGGGGGACAAAACACCATATATTTT. Translating gives CASSVAAGGQNTIYF.